Listed below are T cell receptor beta chains from one sample, sequenced in a study of cytomegalovirus exposure and HLA in healthy donors. The method was immunoSEQ multiplex PCR; TCRdb's version includes in-frame clones alone and lacks a portion of them. The repertoire has some 200,000 clones, approximately 80% of them found once; the top ten carry approximately 0.71%. Material for sequencing was PBMCs. Receptor source: a boy aged 2 to 10 in good health and CMV-seronegative. The conserved cysteine and the conserved F or W are not part of the CDR3 here. Fields, in order: V gene, clone size, CDR3 protein. The size entry is marked missing in some rows and otherwise reads once, few, many or a size class.

TRBV4-1 | - | ASSQGAGQGSYEQY
TRBV5-1 | - | ASKLAGEQF
TRBV11-2 | - | ASSLEPSVSYEQY
TRBV6-6 | - | ASSYRRDNEQF
TRBV2 | few | AKGPEAAGELF
TRBV5-4 | - | ASSWGQGVSYGYT
TRBV18 | - | ASSPTVGGYEQY
TRBV11-1 | few | ASSLNQGYYEQY
TRBV10-3 | - | AITKGAEKKMNTEAF
TRBV7-9 | - | ASSLSGRPYNEQF
TRBV6-6 | once | ASSYAGVRSPLH
TRBV9 | - | ASSPGLAEAYEQY
TRBV7-6 | - | ASSLVLMGQGDGYT
TRBV2 | once | ASSEISGRVHEQY
TRBV6-1 | - | ASSEASNSPLH
TRBV6-5 | - | ASSRGQGNYGYT
TRBV4-1 | - | ASSQDWSYEQY
TRBV7-9 | - | ASSSSSGRKAYEQY
TRBV4-1 | - | ASSRLGPSYNEQF
TRBV2 | - | ASSGSSGGEQF
TRBV6-5 | - | ASSYSRRNTEAF
TRBV6-1 | - | ASSEPGLALTDTQY
TRBV7-8 | - | ASSLGRGETQY
TRBV6-1 | - | ASSDSGGPANEKLF
TRBV15 | - | ATSRPHRGLYYGYT
TRBV9 | - | ASSREPGLLDYEQY
TRBV5-1 | - | ASSLGQYNEQF
TRBV4-1 | - | ASSQGRDEGTQY
TRBV9 | - | ASSGSPTSGGWYEQY
TRBV27 | - | ASSRYSDRENREAF
TRBV15 | - | ATSREAAEHNEQF
TRBV28 | few | ASGTQNTEAF
TRBV5-6 | - | ASSWGLTTSYNEQF
TRBV23-1 | - | ASRQRQNNSPLH
TRBV9 | - | ASSVSGTSAETQY
TRBV2 | - | ASRIDRGGETQY
TRBV2 | - | ASRQTGGWGQPQH
TRBV2 | - | ASLGLAGENLDYEQY
TRBV7-6 | - | ASSPGQSYEQY
TRBV7-9 | - | ASSLVVGENTEAF
TRBV2 | - | ASRASGGGTDTQY
TRBV6-1 | - | ASTGQGYYGYT
TRBV6-5 | - | AAARDRTNYGYT
TRBV7-9 | once | ASSLGLGDFNEKLF
TRBV6-1 | - | ASPSGPRLGEAF
TRBV19 | - | ASTNSGGSYNEQF
TRBV27 | few | ASSWRSPMNTEAF
TRBV9 | - | ASSVEERGGLETQY
TRBV4-2 | - | ASSQSENTEAF
TRBV29-1 | - | SVEGGAGGYNEQF
TRBV27 | once | ASSLTGSEKLF
TRBV6-5 | few | ASSYEAVSGDYGYT
TRBV2 | few | ASSVGPEKLF
TRBV19 | - | ASSILLTGQGKDGYT